A selection of T cell receptor beta chains follows, all from one sample in a study of graft-versus-host responses after intestinal transplantation. Produced via immunoSEQ multiplex PCR; TCRdb's table is partial and in-frame only. The sample contains 80,000 to 95,000 clones, roughly nine tenths of which appear only once. Their cognate antigens are unknown. The sequencing used unstimulated CD4+ T cells sorted from spleen or lymph node cells, collected before transplant. The receptors come from a human donor who was the organ donor for an intestinal transplant. CDR3s include the opening cysteine and the closing phenylalanine or tryptophan. The order of the fields is D gene, clone size, CDR3 length, J gene, V gene, CDR3 protein, CDR3 DNA. A D gene is named only where the DNA matches it firmly. Rows give clone size only sometimes, using once, few, many, or a class for an expanded clone.

D gene: TRBD2
clone size: .
CDR3 length: 15
J gene: TRBJ2-1
V gene: TRBV5-1
CDR3 protein: CASSFGSGAYNEQFF
CDR3 DNA: TGCGCCAGCAGCTTCGGGAGCGGGGCTTACAATGAGCAGTTCTTC

D gene: .
clone size: .
CDR3 length: 14
J gene: TRBJ2-1
V gene: TRBV7-3
CDR3 protein: CASSLARDNNEQFF
CDR3 DNA: TGTGCCAGCAGCTTAGCCAGGGACAACAATGAGCAGTTCTTC

D gene: TRBD1
clone size: .
CDR3 length: 14
J gene: TRBJ1-4
V gene: TRBV6-6
CDR3 protein: CASRKTGAGEKLFF
CDR3 DNA: TGTGCCAGCAGGAAGACAGGGGCAGGTGAAAAACTGTTTTTT

D gene: .
clone size: .
CDR3 length: 15
J gene: TRBJ1-4
V gene: TRBV18
CDR3 protein: CASSPRTHPNEKLFF
CDR3 DNA: TGTGCCAGCTCACCAAGGACTCATCCAAATGAAAAACTGTTTTTT

D gene: TRBD1
clone size: .
CDR3 length: 15
J gene: TRBJ1-5
V gene: TRBV19
CDR3 protein: CASSIVRTGGQPQHF
CDR3 DNA: TGTGCCAGTAGTATAGTGAGGACAGGGGGTCAGCCCCAGCATTTT

D gene: TRBD2
clone size: once
CDR3 length: 16
J gene: TRBJ2-5
V gene: TRBV2
CDR3 protein: CASSGLAGGSGETQYF
CDR3 DNA: TGTGCCAGCAGTGGTTTAGCGGGGGGGTCCGGAGAGACCCAGTACTTC

D gene: .
clone size: .
CDR3 length: 13
J gene: TRBJ1-2
V gene: TRBV11-1
CDR3 protein: CASSADFLYGYTF
CDR3 DNA: TGTGCCAGCAGCGCGGACTTCCTATATGGCTACACCTTC

D gene: .
clone size: .
CDR3 length: 16
J gene: TRBJ2-7
V gene: TRBV10-1
CDR3 protein: CASSEFRLDSRYEQYF
CDR3 DNA: TGCGCCAGCAGTGAGTTTAGATTGGACAGCCGCTACGAGCAGTACTTC

D gene: .
clone size: .
CDR3 length: 13
J gene: TRBJ1-2
V gene: TRBV6-1
CDR3 protein: CASTDWGEYGYTF
CDR3 DNA: TGTGCCAGCACTGATTGGGGGGAGTATGGCTACACCTTC

D gene: .
clone size: .
CDR3 length: 13
J gene: TRBJ1-1
V gene: TRBV7-2
CDR3 protein: CASSLGPGIEAFF
CDR3 DNA: TGTGCCAGCAGCTTAGGTCCGGGAATTGAAGCTTTCTTT

D gene: TRBD1
clone size: .
CDR3 length: 13
J gene: TRBJ1-5
V gene: TRBV19
CDR3 protein: CASTDRGRQPQHF
CDR3 DNA: TGTGCCAGTACCGACAGGGGGCGACAGCCCCAGCATTTT

D gene: TRBD2
clone size: .
CDR3 length: 19
J gene: TRBJ2-1
V gene: TRBV30
CDR3 protein: CAWRVRGRGAANYYNEQFF
CDR3 DNA: TGTGCCTGGAGGGTCCGTGGGCGGGGGGCAGCAAACTATTACAATGAGCAGTTCTTC

D gene: .
clone size: .
CDR3 length: 16
J gene: TRBJ2-3
V gene: TRBV7-8
CDR3 protein: CASSLAQLAVADTQYF
CDR3 DNA: TGTGCCAGCAGCTTAGCGCAATTAGCGGTCGCAGATACGCAGTATTTT

D gene: .
clone size: .
CDR3 length: 12
J gene: TRBJ2-7
V gene: TRBV2
CDR3 protein: CASLNHPYEQYF
CDR3 DNA: TGTGCCAGCCTAAACCACCCGTACGAGCAGTACTTC

D gene: .
clone size: .
CDR3 length: 13
J gene: TRBJ2-7
V gene: TRBV7-3
CDR3 protein: CASSPNFDSEQYF
CDR3 DNA: TGTGCCAGCAGCCCCAACTTCGACAGCGAGCAGTACTTC

D gene: .
clone size: .
CDR3 length: 15
J gene: TRBJ2-2
V gene: TRBV4-2
CDR3 protein: CASSQGAGATGELFF
CDR3 DNA: TGTGCCAGCAGCCAAGGTGCAGGGGCCACCGGGGAGCTGTTTTTT

D gene: .
clone size: .
CDR3 length: 13
J gene: TRBJ1-1
V gene: TRBV15
CDR3 protein: CATSRDTTTEAFF
CDR3 DNA: TGTGCCACCAGCAGAGATACAACCACTGAAGCTTTCTTT

D gene: .
clone size: .
CDR3 length: 15
J gene: TRBJ2-3
V gene: TRBV11-3
CDR3 protein: CASSLGRQSTDTQYF
CDR3 DNA: TGTGCCAGCAGCTTAGGGCGACAGTCCACAGATACGCAGTATTTT

D gene: .
clone size: .
CDR3 length: 13
J gene: TRBJ2-3
V gene: TRBV18
CDR3 protein: CASSPTGTDTQYF
CDR3 DNA: TGTGCCAGCTCACCGACTGGCACAGATACGCAGTATTTT

D gene: TRBD2
clone size: .
CDR3 length: 18
J gene: TRBJ2-1
V gene: TRBV7-8
CDR3 protein: CASRRRTSGTSSYNEQFF
CDR3 DNA: TGTGCCAGCAGACGGCGGACTAGCGGGACGAGCTCCTACAATGAGCAGTTCTTC

D gene: .
clone size: .
CDR3 length: 14
J gene: TRBJ2-5
V gene: TRBV7-6
CDR3 protein: CASSFPTDSETQYF
CDR3 DNA: TGTGCCAGCAGCTTCCCGACAGATTCGGAGACCCAGTACTTC

D gene: .
clone size: once
CDR3 length: 13
J gene: TRBJ2-4
V gene: TRBV7-2
CDR3 protein: CASSYAGGDIQYF
CDR3 DNA: TGTGCCAGCAGCTACGCCGGAGGAGACATTCAGTACTTC

D gene: .
clone size: .
CDR3 length: 13
J gene: TRBJ2-7
V gene: TRBV6-1
CDR3 protein: CASSWAHPHEQYF
CDR3 DNA: TGTGCCAGCAGCTGGGCCCACCCCCACGAGCAGTACTTC

D gene: TRBD2
clone size: .
CDR3 length: 19
J gene: TRBJ2-3
V gene: TRBV9
CDR3 protein: CASSASTSATMLSTDTQYF
CDR3 DNA: TGTGCCAGCAGCGCGTCAACTAGCGCGACGATGCTTTCCACAGATACGCAGTATTTT

D gene: TRBD2
clone size: .
CDR3 length: 16
J gene: TRBJ2-3
V gene: TRBV4-1
CDR3 protein: CASSQSSGSSSDTQYF
CDR3 DNA: TGCGCCAGCAGCCAGAGTAGCGGGAGTAGCTCAGATACGCAGTATTTT

D gene: .
clone size: .
CDR3 length: 13
J gene: TRBJ2-7
V gene: TRBV5-5
CDR3 protein: CASSFGGGYEQYF
CDR3 DNA: TGTGCCAGCAGCTTTGGCGGAGGCTACGAGCAGTACTTC

D gene: TRBD1
clone size: .
CDR3 length: 14
J gene: TRBJ1-4
V gene: TRBV6-1
CDR3 protein: CASRDQGDHEKLFF
CDR3 DNA: TGTGCCAGCAGAGATCAGGGGGATCATGAAAAACTGTTTTTT

D gene: TRBD1
clone size: .
CDR3 length: 14
J gene: TRBJ1-3
V gene: TRBV10-3
CDR3 protein: CATGQASSGNTIYF
CDR3 DNA: TGTGCCACCGGACAGGCGAGCTCTGGAAACACCATATATTTT

D gene: .
clone size: .
CDR3 length: 15
J gene: TRBJ1-4
V gene: TRBV4-1
CDR3 protein: CASSRRASENEKLFF
CDR3 DNA: TGCGCCAGCAGCCGGCGGGCCTCGGAAAATGAAAAACTGTTTTTT

D gene: .
clone size: .
CDR3 length: 15
J gene: TRBJ1-5
V gene: TRBV6-5
CDR3 protein: CASSYSRGPNQPQHF
CDR3 DNA: TGTGCCAGCAGTTACTCGCGGGGGCCCAATCAGCCCCAGCATTTT

D gene: TRBD1
clone size: .
CDR3 length: 14
J gene: TRBJ1-1
V gene: TRBV6-6
CDR3 protein: CASRPDRANTEAFF
CDR3 DNA: TGTGCCAGCAGACCCGACAGGGCGAACACTGAAGCTTTCTTT

D gene: .
clone size: .
CDR3 length: 14
J gene: TRBJ2-3
V gene: TRBV2
CDR3 protein: CASRSRRSTDTQYF
CDR3 DNA: TGTGCCAGCCGATCGCGGAGAAGCACAGATACGCAGTATTTT

D gene: .
clone size: .
CDR3 length: 13
J gene: TRBJ2-3
V gene: TRBV5-6
CDR3 protein: CASSPSRTDTQYF
CDR3 DNA: TGTGCCAGCAGCCCGAGTCGCACAGATACGCAGTATTTT

D gene: .
clone size: .
CDR3 length: 12
J gene: TRBJ2-4
V gene: TRBV6-5
CDR3 protein: CASSSPKNIQYF
CDR3 DNA: TGTGCCAGCAGTTCTCCCAAAAACATTCAGTACTTC

D gene: TRBD1
clone size: once
CDR3 length: 14
J gene: TRBJ1-5
V gene: TRBV27
CDR3 protein: CASSSMAQGGPQHF
CDR3 DNA: TGTGCCAGCAGTTCGATGGCCCAGGGGGGGCCCCAGCATTTT

D gene: TRBD1
clone size: .
CDR3 length: 15
J gene: TRBJ2-1
V gene: TRBV6-1
CDR3 protein: CASTAPGQGTNEQFF
CDR3 DNA: TGTGCCAGCACCGCCCCGGGACAGGGTACCAATGAGCAGTTCTTC

D gene: TRBD2
clone size: once
CDR3 length: 13
J gene: TRBJ2-7
V gene: TRBV7-2
CDR3 protein: CASSKRDGYEQYF
CDR3 DNA: TGTGCCAGCAGCAAGCGGGACGGCTACGAGCAGTACTTC

D gene: .
clone size: .
CDR3 length: 13
J gene: TRBJ2-3
V gene: TRBV2
CDR3 protein: CASDAQVRNTQYF
CDR3 DNA: TGTGCCAGCGACGCACAGGTCAGGAATACGCAGTATTTT

D gene: .
clone size: .
CDR3 length: 15
J gene: TRBJ2-2
V gene: TRBV2
CDR3 protein: CASRELGAGTGELFF
CDR3 DNA: TGTGCCAGCAGGGAGCTGGGGGCAGGGACCGGGGAGCTGTTTTTT

D gene: .
clone size: .
CDR3 length: 15
J gene: TRBJ1-2
V gene: TRBV13
CDR3 protein: CASSPTVFGNYGYTF
CDR3 DNA: TGTGCCAGCAGCCCCACGGTTTTCGGTAACTATGGCTACACCTTC

D gene: .
clone size: .
CDR3 length: 14
J gene: TRBJ1-1
V gene: TRBV6-1
CDR3 protein: CASSADGLNTEAFF
CDR3 DNA: TGTGCCAGCAGTGCTGACGGGTTGAACACTGAAGCTTTCTTT

D gene: .
clone size: .
CDR3 length: 13
J gene: TRBJ1-2
V gene: TRBV9
CDR3 protein: CASSVGLDYGYTF
CDR3 DNA: TGTGCCAGCAGCGTAGGATTAGACTATGGCTACACCTTC

D gene: .
clone size: .
CDR3 length: 16
J gene: TRBJ2-1
V gene: TRBV12-2
CDR3 protein: CASRLGDRVPNNEQFF
CDR3 DNA: TGTGCAAGTCGCTTAGGGGACAGGGTCCCCAACAATGAGCAGTTCTTC